This T cell receptor beta chain was captured in a study of glioma-infiltrating T cells. The iRepertoire nested amplicon-rescue multiplex PCR amplified TCR alpha and beta CDR3s from RNA. For one-step reverse transcription and amplification, about 85-400 ng of tissue mRNA or PBMC total RNA was used. TCRdb fed the multiplex PCR reads into MiXCR, producing one record per CDR3 protein. This sample has about 180,000 distinct CDR3 sequences, with approximately 40% found just once. CDR3 length: 14 residues. J gave up 5 bases and V 0 bases, and 1 base lay outside the gene matches. Germline CDR1 SGHRS, CDR2 YFSETQ. In this sample, this clonotype turned up once. The antigen is unknown. Findings and limits, study-wide: Tissue-blood divergence was below expectation in non-neoplastic patients, above in gliomas. CDR3 overlap between tissue and blood was very small.

The TCR originated in a human donor with low-grade glioma or glioblastoma, undergoing nonglioma brain surgery, or in good health (not recorded which). Sequenced sample: glioma tissue, nonneoplastic brain tissue, or PBMCs (not recorded which). The chain employs TRBV5-1 and TRBJ1-4; 7 bases are a match to TRBD1. The CDR3 sequence: CASSLGDSNEKLFF. CDR3 nucleotide sequence: TGCGCCAGCAGCTTGGGGGACAGCAATGAAAAACTGTTTTTT.